The clone carrying this TCR beta chain was found a few times. Its antigen is unknown. This specimen belongs to a study of cytomegalovirus exposure and HLA in healthy donors. Study-wide findings and caveats: Three CMV-associated chains were confirmed in vitro to be specific for CMV antigens. CMV serostatus was the only recorded immune exposure for donors. A later analysis linked 16,951 TCR beta sequences to HLA alleles at 0.05 false discovery rate.

60 Vbeta and 13 Jbeta primers were used in PCR. Profiling relied on immunoSEQ multiplex PCR, and the TCRdb table lists in-frame clones only, not all of them. The sample shows over 100,000 clones, around 75% of them seen only once. There are 15 residues in the CDR3. The V gene's germline CDR1 is SGDLS and CDR2 YYNGEE. With V trimmed by 0 bases and J by 11 bases, 5 bases remained unmatched. The sequenced sample was PBMCs. The source is a woman aged 25 to 39 in good health and CMV-seronegative. The chain couples TRBV9 to TRBJ1-4; TRBD1 matches 12 bases. The CDR3 here is CASSVGGQGARKLFF. DNA for the CDR3: TGTGCCAGCAGCGTAGGGGGACAGGGGGCGCGGAAACTGTTTTTT.